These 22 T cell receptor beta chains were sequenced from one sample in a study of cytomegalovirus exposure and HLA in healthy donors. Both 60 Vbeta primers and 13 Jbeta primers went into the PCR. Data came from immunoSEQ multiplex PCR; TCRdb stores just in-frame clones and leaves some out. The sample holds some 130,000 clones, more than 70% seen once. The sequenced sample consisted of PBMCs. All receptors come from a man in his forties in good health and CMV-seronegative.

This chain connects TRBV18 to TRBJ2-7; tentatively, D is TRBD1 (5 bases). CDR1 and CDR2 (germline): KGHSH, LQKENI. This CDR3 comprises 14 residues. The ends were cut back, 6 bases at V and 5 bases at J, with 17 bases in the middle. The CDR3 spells CASSPNDGADEQYF. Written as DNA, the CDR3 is TGTGCCAGCTCCCCGAATGATGGGGCGGACGAGCAGTACTTC.

The CDR3 nucleotides are TGCGCCAGCAGCTCATTAGGGCACAGGGGGCCCAACAATGAGCAGTTCTTC. Its translation: CASSSLGHRGPNNEQFF. The chain combines TRBV5-1 with TRBJ2-1; 9 nucleotides match TRBD1. The germline V gene encodes CDR1 SGHRS and CDR2 YFSETQ. Trimming at V came to 3 bases and at J to 5 bases, leaving 12 bases not matched to a gene. The CDR3 is 17 amino acids.

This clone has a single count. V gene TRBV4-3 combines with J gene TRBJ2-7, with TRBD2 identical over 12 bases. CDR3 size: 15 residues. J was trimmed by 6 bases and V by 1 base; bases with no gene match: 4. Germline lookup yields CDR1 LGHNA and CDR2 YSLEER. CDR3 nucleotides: TGCGCCAGCAGCCAAGGGTCTAGCGGGAGGGGCGAGCAGTACTTC. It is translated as CASSQGSSGRGEQYF.

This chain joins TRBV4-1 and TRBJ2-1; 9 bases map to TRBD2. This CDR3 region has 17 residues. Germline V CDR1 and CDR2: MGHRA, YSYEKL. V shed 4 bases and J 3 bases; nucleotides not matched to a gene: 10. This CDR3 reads CASSLAPRTSVYNEQFF. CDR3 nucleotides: TGCGCCAGCAGCCTGGCGCCCCGGACTAGCGTCTACAATGAGCAGTTCTTC.

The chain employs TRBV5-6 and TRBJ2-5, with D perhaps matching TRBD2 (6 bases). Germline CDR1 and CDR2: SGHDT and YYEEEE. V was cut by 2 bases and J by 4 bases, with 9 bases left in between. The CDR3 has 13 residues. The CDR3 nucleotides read TGTGCCAGCAGCTTAGCGGGTCCAGAGACCCAGTACTTC. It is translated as CASSLAGPETQYF.

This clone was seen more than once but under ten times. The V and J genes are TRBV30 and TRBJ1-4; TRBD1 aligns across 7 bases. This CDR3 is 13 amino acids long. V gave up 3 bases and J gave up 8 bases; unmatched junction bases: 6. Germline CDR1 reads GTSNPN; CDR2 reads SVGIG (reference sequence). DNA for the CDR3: TGTGCCTGGAGAACCGGGACAGAGGAAAAACTGTTTTTT. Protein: CAWRTGTEEKLFF.

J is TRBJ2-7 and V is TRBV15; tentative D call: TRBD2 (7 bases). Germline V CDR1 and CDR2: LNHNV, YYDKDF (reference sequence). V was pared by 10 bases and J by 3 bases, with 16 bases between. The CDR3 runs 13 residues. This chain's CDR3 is CAISRGGVYEQYF. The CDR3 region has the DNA TGTGCCATTTCAAGGGGGGGGGTCTACGAGCAGTACTTC.

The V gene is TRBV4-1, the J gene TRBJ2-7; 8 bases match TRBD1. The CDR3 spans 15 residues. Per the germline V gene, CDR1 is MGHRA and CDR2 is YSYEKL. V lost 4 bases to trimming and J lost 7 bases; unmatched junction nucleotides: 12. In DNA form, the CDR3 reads TGCGCCAGCAGCCGGGACGATCAGGGGGCCTGGGAGCAGTACTTC. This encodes CASSRDDQGAWEQYF.

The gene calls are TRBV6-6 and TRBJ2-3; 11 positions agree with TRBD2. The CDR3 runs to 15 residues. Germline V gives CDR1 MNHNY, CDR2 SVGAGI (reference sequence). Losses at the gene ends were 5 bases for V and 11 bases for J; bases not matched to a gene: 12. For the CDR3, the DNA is TGTGCCAGCAGTCCTCAACTAGCGGGGGCAGGAGGGCAGTATTTT. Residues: CASSPQLAGAGGQYF.

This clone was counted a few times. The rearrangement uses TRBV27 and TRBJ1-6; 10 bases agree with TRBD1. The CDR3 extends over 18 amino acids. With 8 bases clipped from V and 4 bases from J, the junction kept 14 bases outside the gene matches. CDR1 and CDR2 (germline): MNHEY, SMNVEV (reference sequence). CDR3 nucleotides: TGTGCCAGCGGGGTGGGGACAGGGGAACTGTGGTATAATTCACCCCTCCACTTT. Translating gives CASGVGTGELWYNSPLHF.

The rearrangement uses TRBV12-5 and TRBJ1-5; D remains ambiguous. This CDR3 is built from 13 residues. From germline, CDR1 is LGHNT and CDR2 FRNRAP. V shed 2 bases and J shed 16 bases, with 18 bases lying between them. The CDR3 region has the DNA TGTGCTAGTGGTTTGCACGAAGCGGGCTCGCCACATTTT. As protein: CASGLHEAGSPHF.

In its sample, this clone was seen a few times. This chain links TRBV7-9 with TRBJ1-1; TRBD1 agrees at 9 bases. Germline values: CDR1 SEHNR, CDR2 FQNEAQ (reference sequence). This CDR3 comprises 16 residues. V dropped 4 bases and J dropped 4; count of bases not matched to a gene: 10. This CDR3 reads CASSSTYRGRVTEAFF. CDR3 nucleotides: TGTGCCAGCAGCTCCACTTACAGGGGGCGGGTCACTGAAGCTTTCTTT.

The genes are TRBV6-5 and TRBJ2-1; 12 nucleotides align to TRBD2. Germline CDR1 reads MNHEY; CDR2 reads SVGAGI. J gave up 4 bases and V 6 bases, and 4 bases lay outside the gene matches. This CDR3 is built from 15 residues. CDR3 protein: CASSLAGGRYNEQFF. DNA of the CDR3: TGTGCCAGCAGCCTAGCGGGGGGGCGGTACAATGAGCAGTTCTTC.

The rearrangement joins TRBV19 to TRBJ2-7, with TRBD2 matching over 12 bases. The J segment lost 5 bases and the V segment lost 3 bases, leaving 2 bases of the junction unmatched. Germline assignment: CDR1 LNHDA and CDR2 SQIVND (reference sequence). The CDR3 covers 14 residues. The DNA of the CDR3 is TGTGCCAGTAGTATGACTAGCGGGGGCCACGAGCAGTACTTC. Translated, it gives CASSMTSGGHEQYF.

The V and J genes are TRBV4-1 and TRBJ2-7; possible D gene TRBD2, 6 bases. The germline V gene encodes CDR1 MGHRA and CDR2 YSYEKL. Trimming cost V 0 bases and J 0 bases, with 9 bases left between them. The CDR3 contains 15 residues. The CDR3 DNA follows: TGCGCCAGCAGCCAAGAGGACGGGAGCTCCTACGAGCAGTACTTC. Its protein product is CASSQEDGSSYEQYF.

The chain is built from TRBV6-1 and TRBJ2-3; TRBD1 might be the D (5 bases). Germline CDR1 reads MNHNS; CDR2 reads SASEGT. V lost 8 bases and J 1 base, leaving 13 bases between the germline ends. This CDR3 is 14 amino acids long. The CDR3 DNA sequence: TGTGCCAGCCTAGGGTTAGGGGGCACAGATACGCAGTATTTT. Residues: CASLGLGGTDTQYF.

The chain's CDR3 is CASSGTRYRDTNTEAFF. DNA of the CDR3: TGCGCCAGCAGTGGAACCCGTTACCGGGATACGAACACTGAAGCTTTCTTT. The gene calls are TRBV10-1 and TRBJ1-1; no definite D call. In germline, CDR1 is WNHNN, CDR2 SYGVQD (reference sequence). V gave up 4 bases and J gave up 1 base, with 19 bases separating them. The CDR3 is 17 amino acids.

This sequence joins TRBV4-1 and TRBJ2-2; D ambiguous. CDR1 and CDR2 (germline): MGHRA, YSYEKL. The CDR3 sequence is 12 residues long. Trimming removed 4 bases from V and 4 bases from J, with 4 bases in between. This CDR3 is CASSRLTGELFF. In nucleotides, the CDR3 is TGCGCCAGCAGCCGACTCACCGGGGAGCTGTTTTTT.

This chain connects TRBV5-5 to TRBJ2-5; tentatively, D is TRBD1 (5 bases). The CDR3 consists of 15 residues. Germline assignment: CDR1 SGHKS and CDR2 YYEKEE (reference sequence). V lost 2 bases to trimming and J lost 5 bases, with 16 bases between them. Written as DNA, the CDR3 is TGTGCCAGCAGCTTCTACAGGCGAAAAGGGGAGACCCAGTACTTC. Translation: CASSFYRRKGETQYF.

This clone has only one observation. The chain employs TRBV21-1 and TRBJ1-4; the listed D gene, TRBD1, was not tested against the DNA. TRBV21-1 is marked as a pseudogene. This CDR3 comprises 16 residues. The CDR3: CASSKVGDSRNEKLFF. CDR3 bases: TGTGCCAGCAGCAAAGTGGGGGACAGCCGAAATGAAAAACTGTTTTTT.

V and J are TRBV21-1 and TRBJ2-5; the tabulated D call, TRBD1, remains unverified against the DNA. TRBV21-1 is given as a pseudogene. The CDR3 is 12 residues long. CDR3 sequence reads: CASTRSKETQYF. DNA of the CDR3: TGTGCCAGCACCAGATCAAAAGAGACCCAGTACTTC.

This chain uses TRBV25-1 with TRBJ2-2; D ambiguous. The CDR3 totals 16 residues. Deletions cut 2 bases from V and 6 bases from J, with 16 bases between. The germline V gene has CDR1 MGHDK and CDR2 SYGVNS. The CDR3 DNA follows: TGTGCCAGCAGTGAAGGATGGGCAAGGAAGTCCGGGGAGCTGTTTTTT. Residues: CASSEGWARKSGELFF.